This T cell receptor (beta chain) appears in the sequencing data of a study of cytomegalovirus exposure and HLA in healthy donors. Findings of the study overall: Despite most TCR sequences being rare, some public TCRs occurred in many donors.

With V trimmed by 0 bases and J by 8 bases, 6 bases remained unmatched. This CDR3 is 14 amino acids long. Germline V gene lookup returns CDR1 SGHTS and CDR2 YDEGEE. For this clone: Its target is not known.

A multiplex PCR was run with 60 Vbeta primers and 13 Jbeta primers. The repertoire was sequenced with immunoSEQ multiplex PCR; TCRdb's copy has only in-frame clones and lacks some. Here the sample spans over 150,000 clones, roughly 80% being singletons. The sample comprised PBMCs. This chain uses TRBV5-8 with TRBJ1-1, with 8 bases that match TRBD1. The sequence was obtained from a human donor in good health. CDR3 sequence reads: CASSLGSGTGEAFF. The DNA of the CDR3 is TGTGCCAGCAGCTTGGGATCCGGGACAGGAGAAGCTTTCTTT. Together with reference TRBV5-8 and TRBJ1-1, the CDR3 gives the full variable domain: EAGVTQSPTHLIKTRGQQATLRCSPISGHTSVYWYQQALGLGLQFLLWYDEGEERNRGNFPPRFSGRQFPNYSSELNVNALELEDSALYLCASSLGSGTGEAFFGQGTRLTVV.